The 21 T cell receptor beta chains in this list originate from one sample, sequenced in a study of blood T cell repertoires in COVID-19. Sequencing was performed with immunoSEQ multiplex PCR; in TCRdb, only in-frame clones are kept and a portion is missing. The sample carries over 150,000 clones, 70% to 90% recorded once. The sequencing sample was made of peripheral blood. These receptors were collected from a man aged 35-49 years with active or convalescent COVID-19.

CDR3 in amino acids: CASILTAMNTEAFF. The CDR3 bases are TGTGCCAGCATCCTTACAGCTATGAACACTGAAGCTTTCTTT. The rearrangement uses TRBV5-5 and TRBJ1-1; no definite D call. The CDR3 runs 14 residues. Germline-derived CDR1 and CDR2 are SGHKS and YYEKEE (reference sequence). The V end was cut by 6 bases, the J end by 0 bases, with 12 bases between.

The gene calls are TRBV20-1 and TRBJ1-1; weak D call: TRBD1 (6 bases). Trimming took off 5 bases at V and 7 bases at J, with 11 bases between the two ends. The CDR3 runs to 11 residues. Germline loops: CDR1 DFQATT, CDR2 SNEGSKA (reference sequence). CDR3 protein: CSAAWTVEAFF. DNA of the CDR3: TGCAGTGCTGCTTGGACAGTTGAAGCTTTCTTT.

The gene calls are TRBV9 and TRBJ1-4, with TRBD1 matching over 7 bases. The germline V gene has CDR1 SGDLS and CDR2 YYNGEE. The CDR3 loop spans 16 amino acids. V was pared by 0 bases and J by 8 bases, with 10 bases of the junction left unmatched. CDR3: CASSVEGGGGREKLFF. The CDR3 region has the DNA TGTGCCAGCAGCGTAGAAGGAGGGGGCGGACGAGAAAAACTGTTTTTT.

The DNA for the CDR3 is TGTGCCAGCAGCCTCCCAGCGGGGGCCGATGGCTACACCTTC. This encodes CASSLPAGADGYTF. This chain uses TRBV5-6 with TRBJ1-2; the D gene is possibly TRBD1 (6 bases). Trimming took 4 bases from V and 6 from J, leaving 16 bases between them. Per the germline V gene, CDR1 is SGHDT and CDR2 is YYEEEE. This CDR3 comprises 14 residues.

The rearrangement joins TRBV29-1 to TRBJ1-1; D unresolved. The V gene lost 2 bases and the J gene lost 10 bases, with 8 bases spanning the gap. Germline values: CDR1 SQVTM, CDR2 ANQGSEA. This CDR3 spans 10 amino acids. The DNA of the CDR3 is TGCAGCGTTGAATCGGTAAGAGCTTTCTTT. It encodes CSVESVRAFF.

This chain uses TRBV29-1 with TRBJ1-2; D call uncertain. CDR1 and CDR2 (germline): SQVTM, ANQGSEA. The CDR3 length is 11 residues. The V end lost 4 bases, the J end lost 2 bases, and 5 bases lay between the germline ends. In nucleotides, the CDR3 is TGCAGCGTTGCCCAAAACTATGGCTACACCTTC. It yields the protein CSVAQNYGYTF.

The chain couples TRBV30 to TRBJ2-5; D might be TRBD2 (7 bases). The CDR3 has 15 residues. V lost 1 base and J 1 base, leaving 13 bases between the germline ends. Germline CDR1 is GTSNPN and CDR2 is SVGIG (reference sequence). CDR3 bases: TGTGCCTGGAGTGGGGCTGCGGGGGCCCAAGAGACCCAGTACTTC. This translates into CAWSGAAGAQETQYF.

This clone was seen just once. The chain has TRBV3-1 (or the pseudogene TRBV3-2) and TRBJ2-1, with D tentatively TRBD1 (6 bases). This CDR3 is 15 amino acids long. Trimming cost V 0 bases and J 9 bases, with 15 bases left between them. The germline V gene has CDR1 LGHDT and CDR2 YNNKEL (reference sequence). The CDR3 sequence: CASSQENYPRGEQFF. Here the CDR3 DNA reads TGTGCCAGCAGCCAAGAGAACTACCCCAGGGGTGAGCAGTTCTTC.

About this clone: Distinct nucleotide sequences in the sample also encode this CDR3. The J gene is TRBJ1-2, the V gene TRBV27, with D possibly TRBD1 on 6 matching bases. The CDR3 loop spans 12 amino acids. The germline CDR1 and CDR2 sequences are MNHEY and SMNVEV (reference sequence). Trimming removed 6 bases from V and 4 bases from J, with 9 bases in between. The CDR3 nucleotides read TGTGCCAGCAGCTTACAGGGCTATGGCTACACCTTC. It encodes CASSLQGYGYTF.

The chain combines TRBV11-2 with TRBJ1-1; 7 bases align to TRBD1. V lost 4 bases, J lost 5 bases, and 7 bases stayed unmatched. The CDR3 sequence is 14 residues long. In germline, CDR1 is SGHAT, CDR2 FQNNGV. In DNA form, the CDR3 reads TGTGCCAGCAGCTGGCAGGGGGAGGCAACTGAAGCTTTCTTT. Translating gives CASSWQGEATEAFF.

This rearrangement joins TRBV30 to TRBJ1-2; D remains unclear. This CDR3 region has 10 residues. The ends were cut back, 3 bases at V and 8 bases at J, with 7 bases in the middle. Germline-derived CDR1 and CDR2 are GTSNPN and SVGIG (reference sequence). CDR3 DNA: TGTGCCTGGAGAGGAGGAGGCTACACCTTC. It codes for CAWRGGGYTF.

This chain uses TRBV5-4 with TRBJ2-5; 9 bases align to TRBD1. The V segment lost 2 bases and the J segment 7 bases; nucleotides outside the gene matches: 9. Per the germline V gene, CDR1 is SGHNT and CDR2 is YYREEE (reference sequence). The CDR3 consists of 15 residues. In DNA, the CDR3 is TGTGCCAGCAGCTTTGGCACAGGGGGCCGGGGGACCCAGTACTTC. It encodes CASSFGTGGRGTQYF.

This chain links TRBV20-1 with TRBJ2-1, with TRBD1 identical over 8 bases. With 3 bases clipped from V and 1 base from J, the junction kept 5 bases outside the gene matches. CDR1 is DFQATT and CDR2 is SNEGSKA in the germline V gene (reference sequence). CDR3 size: 15 residues. The CDR3 region is CSASPGTGSYNEQFF. The CDR3 coding sequence is TGCAGTGCTAGTCCCGGGACAGGTTCCTACAATGAGCAGTTCTTC.

This chain connects TRBV7-2 to TRBJ2-3; TRBD2 aligns across 8 bases. V lost 5 bases, J lost 1 base, and 5 bases stayed unmatched. Per the germline V gene, CDR1 is SGHTA and CDR2 is FQGNSA. This CDR3 spans 15 amino acids. CDR3 sequence: CASSRGGPGTDTQYF. CDR3 in DNA: TGTGCCAGCAGCCGCGGGGGGCCGGGCACAGATACGCAGTATTTT.

The CDR3 bases are TGTGCCAGCAGCCCCGACAGAGTCTCTGGAAACACCATATATTTT. As protein: CASSPDRVSGNTIYF. V usage is TRBV5-4 and J usage is TRBJ1-3; D perhaps matches TRBD1 (5 bases). The CDR3 contains 15 residues. Per germline, CDR1 SGHNT and CDR2 YYREEE (reference sequence). V was shortened by 4 bases and J by 0 bases, with 11 bases between the two germline ends. Full variable domain (rest looked up from reference TRBV5-4 and TRBJ1-3): ETGVTQSPTHLIKTRGQQVTLRCSSQSGHNTVSWYQQALGQGPQFIFQYYREEENGRGNFPPRFSGLQFPNYSSELNVNALELDDSALYLCASSPDRVSGNTIYFGEGSWLTVV.

This clone came up once. The V gene is TRBV10-3, the J gene TRBJ2-3, with D possibly matching TRBD2 (6 bases). The CDR3 covers 18 residues. The germline gives CDR1 ENHRY, CDR2 SYGVKD. Trimming left V 3 bases short and J 0 bases short, with 19 bases between. The CDR3 DNA is TGTGCCATCAGTGATTTACTGGAGGGGCCGCGTAGCACAGATACGCAGTATTTT. It codes for CAISDLLEGPRSTDTQYF.

The chain has TRBV19 and TRBJ1-1; TRBD1 agrees at 7 bases. The CDR3 is 13 residues long. Unmatched junction bases numbered 5, after V lost 4 bases and J lost 6 bases. The germline V gene encodes CDR1 LNHDA and CDR2 SQIVND (reference sequence). In nucleotides, the CDR3 is TGTGCCAGTAGTACCACAGGGGACGCTGAAGCTTTCTTT. As protein: CASSTTGDAEAFF.

V gene TRBV5-1 combines with J gene TRBJ2-7; maybe TRBD1 (6 bases). Germline CDR1 SGHRS, CDR2 YFSETQ. The CDR3 spans 14 residues. The V and J ends lost 4 bases and 2 bases respectively, with 13 bases between them. As DNA, the CDR3 is TGCGCCAGCAGCACGACGGGACAAACCTACGAGCAGTACTTC. Amino acid sequence: CASSTTGQTYEQYF. Supplemented by reference TRBV5-1 and TRBJ2-7, the full variable domain reads KAGVTQTPRYLIKTRGQQVTLSCSPISGHRSVSWYQQTPGQGLQFLFEYFSETQRNKGNFPGRFSGRQFSNSRSEMNVSTLELGDSALYLCASSTTGQTYEQYFGPGTRLTVT.

This sequence joins TRBV5-1 and TRBJ1-1, with D unresolved. CDR1 and CDR2 from the germline V gene are SGHRS and YFSETQ. The CDR3 consists of 11 residues. V was clipped by 3 bases and J by 6 bases, with 6 bases between them. As DNA, the CDR3 is TGCGCCAGCAGCTCGGACTCTGAAGCTTTCTTT. It codes for CASSSDSEAFF.

This clone was counted many times. This chain joins TRBV7-9 and TRBJ2-1; 7 positions match TRBD1. The J segment lost 5 bases and the V segment lost 5 bases, leaving 15 bases of the junction unmatched. There are 17 residues in the CDR3. The germline V gene encodes CDR1 SEHNR and CDR2 FQNEAQ (reference sequence). The CDR3 sequence: CASSPPAGTAADNEQFF. The CDR3 DNA reads as TGTGCCAGCAGCCCCCCAGCCGGGACAGCTGCCGACAATGAGCAGTTCTTC. The full variable domain, with the rest looked up from reference TRBV7-9 and TRBJ2-1, is DTGVSQNPRHKITKRGQNVTFRCDPISEHNRLYWYRQTLGQGPEFLTYFQNEAQLEKSRLLSDRFSAERPKGSFSTLEIQRTEQGDSAMYLCASSPPAGTAADNEQFFGPGTRLTVL.

Regarding this clone: At one end, the junction sequence differs from germline, possibly due to a read error. The chain is built from TRBV6-1 and TRBJ2-1, with 10 bases fitting TRBD1. Germline-derived CDR1 and CDR2 are MNHNS and SASEGT. CDR3 size: 14 residues. CDR3 in amino acids: CAGSEVDRGYEQFF. The CDR3 bases are TGTGCCGGCAGTGAAGTGGACAGGGGGTATGAGCAGTTCTTC.